The rows below give T cell receptor beta chains drawn from one sample of a study of technical replicates of blood from a handful of donors. Only in-frame clones appear in the TCRdb table, and some are missing; sequencing was by immunoSEQ multiplex PCR. The data contain around 68,000 clones, roughly 97% of them seen just once; the ten biggest clones take up about 0.26%. The specimen was T cells isolated from PBMCs. The receptors were gathered from a human donor in good health. Both conserved end residues are part of each CDR3. D genes are given only for firm matches. Clone size is not always given. Where it is, it says once, few, many or a class for expanded clones.

CDR3aa: CASSPAGTSGYTF; CDR3nt: TGTGCCAGCAGCCCTGCTGGGACATCCGGCTACACCTTC; d_gene: -; v_gene: TRBV4-2; abundance: -; j_gene: TRBJ1-2
CDR3aa: CATLPKGFIPIANYGYTF; CDR3nt: TGTGCCACTCTACCAAAGGGGTTCATCCCAATCGCTAACTATGGCTACACCTTC; d_gene: -; v_gene: TRBV27; abundance: once; j_gene: TRBJ1-2
CDR3aa: CASSHPTVNTEAFF; CDR3nt: TGCGCCAGCAGCCACCCAACGGTGAACACTGAAGCTTTCTTT; d_gene: -; v_gene: TRBV4-1; abundance: -; j_gene: TRBJ1-1
CDR3aa: CASSLRTPNYGYTF; CDR3nt: TGTGCCAGCAGCCTCCGGACACCCAACTATGGCTACACCTTC; d_gene: -; v_gene: TRBV28; abundance: -; j_gene: TRBJ1-2
CDR3aa: CASSRGTGEADTQYF; CDR3nt: TGCGCCAGCAGCCGGGGGACAGGGGAAGCTGATACGCAGTATTTT; d_gene: TRBD1; v_gene: TRBV5-1; abundance: -; j_gene: TRBJ2-3
CDR3aa: CASSERGRHLGNSNQPQHF; CDR3nt: TGTGCCAGCAGTGAAAGGGGGAGACATTTAGGGAATAGCAATCAGCCCCAGCATTTT; d_gene: -; v_gene: TRBV6-1; abundance: -; j_gene: TRBJ1-5
CDR3aa: CASSRSGSDGEQYF; CDR3nt: TGTGCCAGCAGTCGGAGCGGGAGTGACGGGGAGCAGTACTTC; d_gene: TRBD2; v_gene: TRBV27; abundance: once; j_gene: TRBJ2-7
CDR3aa: CASSVYQGGYTF; CDR3nt: TGTGCCAGCAGCGTATATCAGGGCGGCTACACCTTC; d_gene: -; v_gene: TRBV9; abundance: -; j_gene: TRBJ1-2
CDR3aa: CASSFMGASEKLFF; CDR3nt: TGTGCCAGCAGTTTTATGGGGGCCTCTGAAAAACTGTTTTTT; d_gene: -; v_gene: TRBV28; abundance: -; j_gene: TRBJ1-4
CDR3aa: CASRGGRFTEAFF; CDR3nt: TGTGCCAGCAGAGGGGGCAGGTTTACTGAAGCTTTCTTT; d_gene: TRBD1; v_gene: TRBV27; abundance: -; j_gene: TRBJ1-1
CDR3aa: CASSYSTGEGNEQFF; CDR3nt: TGTGCCAGCAGTTACTCAACGGGAGAAGGCAATGAGCAGTTCTTC; d_gene: -; v_gene: TRBV6-5; abundance: -; j_gene: TRBJ2-1
CDR3aa: CASSVRGEGRETQYF; CDR3nt: TGTGCCAGCAGCGTAAGAGGGGAAGGGAGGGAGACCCAGTACTTC; d_gene: -; v_gene: TRBV9; abundance: -; j_gene: TRBJ2-5
CDR3aa: CASSVTELQETQYF; CDR3nt: TGTGCCAGCAGCGTAACTGAACTGCAAGAGACCCAGTACTTC; d_gene: -; v_gene: TRBV9; abundance: once; j_gene: TRBJ2-5
CDR3aa: CASSPTGVGETQYF; CDR3nt: TGTGCCAGCAGCCCTACAGGGGTTGGAGAGACCCAGTACTTC; d_gene: TRBD1; v_gene: TRBV9; abundance: -; j_gene: TRBJ2-5
CDR3aa: CASSGGQATNTGELFF; CDR3nt: TGTGCCAGTAGTGGGGGACAGGCCACGAACACCGGGGAGCTGTTTTTT; d_gene: TRBD1; v_gene: TRBV19; abundance: -; j_gene: TRBJ2-2
CDR3aa: CASRLISGLQETQYF; CDR3nt: TGTGCCAGCAGATTAATATCAGGGTTACAAGAGACCCAGTACTTC; d_gene: -; v_gene: TRBV7-9; abundance: -; j_gene: TRBJ2-5
CDR3aa: CASSGTWGGTQYF; CDR3nt: TGTGCCAGCAGCGGAACCTGGGGGGGGACCCAGTACTTC; d_gene: TRBD2; v_gene: TRBV9; abundance: -; j_gene: TRBJ2-5
CDR3aa: CASSQNYRDTEAFF; CDR3nt: TGCGCCAGCAGCCAAAACTACAGGGACACTGAAGCTTTCTTT; d_gene: -; v_gene: TRBV4-1; abundance: -; j_gene: TRBJ1-1
CDR3aa: CASSLGSGPNQPQHF; CDR3nt: TGTGCCAGCAGCTTGGGGAGTGGCCCCAATCAGCCCCAGCATTTT; d_gene: -; v_gene: TRBV5-6; abundance: -; j_gene: TRBJ1-5
CDR3aa: CASSLAGTGYGYTF; CDR3nt: TGTGCCAGCAGCTTAGCCGGGACAGGCTATGGCTACACCTTC; d_gene: TRBD1; v_gene: TRBV7-2; abundance: -; j_gene: TRBJ1-2
CDR3aa: CASSRLGTATYEQYF; CDR3nt: TGTGCCAGCAGTCGACTAGGGACAGCAACCTACGAGCAGTACTTC; d_gene: -; v_gene: TRBV11-2; abundance: -; j_gene: TRBJ2-7
CDR3aa: CASSFRLGSDNEQFF; CDR3nt: TGCGCCAGCAGCTTCCGACTAGGCTCGGACAATGAGCAGTTCTTC; d_gene: -; v_gene: TRBV4-1; abundance: -; j_gene: TRBJ2-1
CDR3aa: CSATRGSVTEAFF; CDR3nt: TGCAGCGCCACGAGGGGGTCGGTTACTGAAGCTTTCTTT; d_gene: -; v_gene: TRBV29-1; abundance: -; j_gene: TRBJ1-1
CDR3aa: CASRYRTGNGELFF; CDR3nt: TGTGCCAGCAGGTACCGGACAGGGAACGGGGAGCTGTTTTTT; d_gene: TRBD1; v_gene: TRBV7-2; abundance: -; j_gene: TRBJ2-2
CDR3aa: CASSLIQGGQPQHF; CDR3nt: TGTGCCAGCAGCTTGATCCAGGGAGGTCAGCCCCAGCATTTT; d_gene: -; v_gene: TRBV5-8; abundance: -; j_gene: TRBJ1-5
CDR3aa: CASSFGGQNQETQYF; CDR3nt: TGTGCCAGCAGCTTTGGTGGGCAAAACCAAGAGACCCAGTACTTC; d_gene: -; v_gene: TRBV5-8; abundance: -; j_gene: TRBJ2-5